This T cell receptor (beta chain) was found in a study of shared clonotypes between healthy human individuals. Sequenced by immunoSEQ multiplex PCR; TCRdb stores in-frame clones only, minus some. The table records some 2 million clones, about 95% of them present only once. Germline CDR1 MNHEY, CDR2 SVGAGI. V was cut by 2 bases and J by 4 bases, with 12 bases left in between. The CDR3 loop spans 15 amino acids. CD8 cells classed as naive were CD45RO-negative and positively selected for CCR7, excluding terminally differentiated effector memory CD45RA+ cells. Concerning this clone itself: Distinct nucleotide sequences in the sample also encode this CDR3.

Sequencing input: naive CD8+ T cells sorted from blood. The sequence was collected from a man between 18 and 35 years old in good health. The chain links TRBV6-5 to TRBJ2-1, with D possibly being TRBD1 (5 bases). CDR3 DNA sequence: TGTGCCAGCAGTTACGGCCAGGGTATTTACAATGAGCAGTTCTTC. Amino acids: CASSYGQGIYNEQFF.